This T cell receptor beta chain was found in a study of circulating tumor DNA in untreated peripheral T-cell lymphoma. V gave up 7 bases and J gave up 6 bases, with 16 bases separating them. CDR3 length equals 14 residues. Libraries were prepared by immunoSEQ multiplex PCR; TCRdb keeps only in-frame clonotypes and omits some of them. Here the sample spans around 6,300 clones, 50% to 75% being singletons. The receptor's source is a human donor with peripheral T-cell lymphoma. The rearrangement uses TRBV6-7 and TRBJ1-5; D call uncertain. TRBV6-7 is classed as an ORF, of uncertain function. The sample consisted of tumor tissue. CDR3 DNA sequence: TGTGCCAGCATCGAGGCGGGTAAGGGTCAGCCCCAGCATTTT. Its translation: CASIEAGKGQPQHF.